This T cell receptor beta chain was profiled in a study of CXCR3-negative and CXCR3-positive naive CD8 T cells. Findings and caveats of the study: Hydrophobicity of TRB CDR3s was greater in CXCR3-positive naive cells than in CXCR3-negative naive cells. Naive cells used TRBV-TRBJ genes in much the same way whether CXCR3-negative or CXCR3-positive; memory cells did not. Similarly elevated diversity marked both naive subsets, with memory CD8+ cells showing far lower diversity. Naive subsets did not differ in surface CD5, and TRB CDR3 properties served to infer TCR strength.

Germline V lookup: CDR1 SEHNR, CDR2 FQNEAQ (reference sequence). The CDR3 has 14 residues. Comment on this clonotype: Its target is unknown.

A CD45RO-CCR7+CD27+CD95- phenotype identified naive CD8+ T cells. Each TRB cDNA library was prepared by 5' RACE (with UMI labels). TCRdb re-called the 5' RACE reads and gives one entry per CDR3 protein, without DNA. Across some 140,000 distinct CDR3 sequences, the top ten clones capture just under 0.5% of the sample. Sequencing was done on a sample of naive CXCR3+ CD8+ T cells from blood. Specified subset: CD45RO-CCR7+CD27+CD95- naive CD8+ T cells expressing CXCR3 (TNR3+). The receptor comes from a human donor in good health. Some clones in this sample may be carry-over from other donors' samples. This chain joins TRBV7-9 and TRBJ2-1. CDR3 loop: CASSLRTKADEQFF. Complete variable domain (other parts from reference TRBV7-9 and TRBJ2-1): DTGVSQNPRHKITKRGQNVTFRCDPISEHNRLYWYRQTLGQGPEFLTYFQNEAQLEKSRLLSDRFSAERPKGSFSTLEIQRTEQGDSAMYLCASSLRTKADEQFFGPGTRLTVL.